A single TCR beta chain is shown here with its context. Other nucleotide sequences from this sample produce the same CDR3. Clones were sequenced by immunoSEQ multiplex PCR, and TCRdb holds only the in-frame ones, with some missing. Seen here are roughly 150,000 clones, around 82% observed once, and the top ten hold about 10%. V dropped 2 bases and J dropped 3 bases, with 4 bases sitting between them. CDR3 length equals 12 residues. Germline CDR1 reads MNHNS; CDR2 reads SASEGT. These data are taken from a study of blood T cell repertoires in COVID-19. Overall study context: The United States, Italy and Spain supplied acute and convalescent COVID-19 samples. PBMCs, B-cell-depleted T cells, or T cells provided the cDNA or gDNA that made up the material.

The TCR was taken from a man aged 60-69 years with active or convalescent COVID-19. The gene calls are TRBV6-1 and TRBJ1-1; D is uncertain. The sequencing input was peripheral blood. This CDR3 is CASSERDTEAFF. CDR3 nucleotides: TGTGCCAGCAGTGAACGGGACACTGAAGCTTTCTTT.